This TCR beta chain was identified during a study of blood T cell repertoires in COVID-19. V gave up 8 bases and J gave up 4 bases, with 21 bases separating them. Per germline, CDR1 MGHRA and CDR2 YSYEKL. The length of the CDR3 is 16 residues. TCRdb's table, derived via immunoSEQ multiplex PCR, lists solely in-frame clones and lacks some. The table has 250,000 to 300,000 clones, 85% to 90% seen once; the top ten hold 6.3%. This clonotype originated in a woman aged 45 to 65 with COVID-19, enrolled during active disease. The chain has TRBV4-1 and TRBJ2-1; D gene uncertain. The sample consisted of peripheral blood. The CDR3 loop is CASAPSEVSDYNEQFF. As DNA, the CDR3 is TGCGCCAGCGCTCCGAGTGAGGTCTCGGATTACAATGAGCAGTTCTTC.